Listed here are 21 T cell receptor beta chains from one sample, sequenced in a study of identical twins. TCRdb called the 5' RACE reads again in MiXCR, with one record for every CDR3 protein. The data contain about 570,000 distinct CDR3 sequences, roughly 9.5% of them singletons. The data also belong to a second study, concerning yellow fever vaccine responses in identical twins.

Sequencing input: PBMCs. The receptors shown here come from a woman in her late teens or twenties in good health.

A few counts support this clonotype. The chain joins TRBV12-3 or TRBV12-4 to TRBJ2-2; D gene uncertain. V dropped 1 base and J dropped 2 bases, with 5 bases sitting between them. The CDR3 sequence is 14 residues long. CDR3 in amino acids: CASSLVSNTGELFF. CDR3 nucleotides: TGTGCCAGCAGTTTAGTCAGTAACACCGGGGAGCTGTTTTTT.

Remarks on this clonotype: Sequence at one end of the junction differs from germline and may be a read error. V and J are TRBV6-1 and TRBJ2-7; 15 bases are shared with TRBD2. The CDR3 runs 15 residues. Germline V gene sequence: CDR1 MNHNS, CDR2 SASEGT. CDR3 protein: CAISGGLAGGYEQYF. The CDR3 region has the DNA TGTGCCATCAGTGGGGGACTAGCGGGGGGCTACGAGCAGTACTTC.

This clonotype was observed a few times. V is TRBV20-1 and J is TRBJ2-7, with D perhaps TRBD1 or TRBD2 (5 bases each). V lost 0 bases and J lost 3, with 15 bases in between. CDR3 size: 15 residues. Germline CDR1 DFQATT, CDR2 SNEGSKA (reference sequence). CDR3 residues: CSARDLGTDFYEQYF. CDR3 coding DNA: TGCAGTGCTAGAGATCTCGGGACGGATTTCTACGAGCAGTACTTC.

This clonotype was observed many times. V and J are TRBV12-3 or TRBV12-4 and TRBJ2-1, with 11 positions matching TRBD2. The CDR3 runs to 15 residues. After removal of 5 bases from V and 5 bases from J, the junction contained 5 bases not matched to a gene. The CDR3 DNA reads as TGTGCCAGCAGTAGACTAGCGGGAAACCACAATGAGCAGTTCTTC. Protein sequence: CASSRLAGNHNEQFF.

The rearrangement uses TRBV28 and TRBJ2-3; D is undetermined. The CDR3 is 14 amino acids. Trimming removed 4 bases at V and 2 bases at J, with 10 bases between. CDR1 and CDR2 (germline): MDHEN, SYDVKM. CDR3 bases: TGTGCCAGCAGTTACGGCTCCTTCACAGATACGCAGTATTTT. This codes for CASSYGSFTDTQYF.

This clonotype occurred many times. The rearrangement joins TRBV6-5 to TRBJ2-2; a weak D match, TRBD2 (7 bases). The V and J ends lost 0 bases and 5 bases respectively, with 10 bases between them. The CDR3 totals 15 residues. CDR1 and CDR2 from the germline V gene are MNHEY and SVGAGI. CDR3 sequence (DNA): TGTGCCAGCAGTTACTCGGGAGGGGGGACCGGGGAGCTGTTTTTT. This translates into CASSYSGGGTGELFF.

In its sample, this clonotype was seen many times. The chain couples TRBV2 to TRBJ2-2; TRBD2 aligns across 10 bases. Germline CDR1 reads SNHLY; CDR2 reads FYNNEI. The CDR3 contains 15 residues. The V segment lost 5 bases and the J segment 4 bases; nucleotides outside the gene matches: 4. CDR3 nucleotide sequence: TGTGCCAGCAGTCTAGCGGGAGAGGGCACCGGGGAGCTGTTTTTT. Residues: CASSLAGEGTGELFF.

This clonotype was seen more than once but under ten times. The J gene is TRBJ2-7, the V gene TRBV10-3; 8 nucleotides match TRBD1. This CDR3 has 15 amino acids. V dropped 5 bases and J dropped 2; count of bases not matched to a gene: 8. Germline lookup yields CDR1 ENHRY and CDR2 SYGVKD. In DNA, the CDR3 is TGTGCCATCAGTTTAGGACAGGGCGGAACCTACGAGCAGTACTTC. Its translation: CAISLGQGGTYEQYF.

This clonotype has more than one count but fewer than ten. The rearrangement links TRBV5-1 to TRBJ2-2; TRBD1 agrees at 8 bases. This CDR3 contains 15 residues. V lost 6 bases to trimming and J lost 6 bases; unmatched junction nucleotides: 10. Germline V lookup: CDR1 SGHRS, CDR2 YFSETQ. The CDR3 nucleotides read TGCGCCAGCATCCCAGGGGGCAACAGGGCCGGGGAGCTGTTTTTT. It codes for CASIPGGNRAGELFF.

This chain links TRBV7-2 with TRBJ2-3; D might be TRBD1 or TRBD2, each matching 5 bases. Trimming took 4 bases from V and 2 from J, leaving 16 bases between them. The CDR3 sequence is 16 residues long. Germline V gene lookup returns CDR1 SGHTA and CDR2 FQGNSA. CDR3 protein: CASSYYRDALTDTQYF. Written as DNA, the CDR3 is TGTGCCAGCAGCTATTACCGGGACGCCCTCACAGATACGCAGTATTTT.

This clonotype showed up many times. The chain has TRBV2 and TRBJ2-3; D ambiguous. Looked up from germline, CDR1 is SNHLY and CDR2 is FYNNEI. V lost 4 bases and J 5 bases, leaving 4 bases between the germline ends. The CDR3 contains 11 residues. The CDR3, as DNA: TGTGCCAGCAGTGCAGAAGATACGCAGTATTTT. The encoded protein is CASSAEDTQYF.

This clonotype appeared a few times. The CDR3, as DNA: TGCAGTGCCCTCCTCTCGGGGGCGCAGACCCAGTACTTC. Translating gives CSALLSGAQTQYF. The V and J genes are TRBV20-1 and TRBJ2-5; D tentatively fits TRBD1 or TRBD2 (6 bases each). The V end was cut by 6 bases, the J end by 6 bases, with 17 bases between. The CDR3 extends over 13 amino acids. The germline V gene has CDR1 DFQATT and CDR2 SNEGSKA (reference sequence).

This clonotype occurred many times. The V and J genes are TRBV5-1 and TRBJ2-4; possible D gene TRBD1, 6 bases. Trimming pared 1 base from V and 8 bases from J, leaving 13 bases between. The CDR3 covers 14 residues. From germline, CDR1 is SGHRS and CDR2 YFSETQ. The CDR3: CASSLRRGLDIQYF. CDR3 DNA: TGCGCCAGCAGCTTGCGAAGGGGGTTGGACATTCAGTACTTC.

This clonotype was found many times. The chain carries TRBV6-5 and TRBJ1-4; D gene ambiguous. Trimming took 0 bases from V and 8 from J, leaving 10 bases between them. This CDR3 region has 14 residues. The germline V gene encodes CDR1 MNHEY and CDR2 SVGAGI. CDR3 residues: CASSYSWENEKLFF. DNA for the CDR3: TGTGCCAGCAGTTACTCGTGGGAGAACGAAAAACTGTTTTTT.

This clonotype has just a few counts. The rearrangement links TRBV5-1 to TRBJ1-1; no clear D. Germline values: CDR1 SGHRS, CDR2 YFSETQ. V was cut by 4 bases and J by 1 base, with 11 bases left in between. This CDR3 is 14 amino acids long. The CDR3 sequence is CASSERAANTEAFF. The CDR3 DNA follows: TGCGCCAGCAGCGAACGGGCCGCGAACACTGAAGCTTTCTTT. Based on the CDR3 plus reference TRBV5-1 and TRBJ1-1, the full variable domain is KAGVTQTPRYLIKTRGQQVTLSCSPISGHRSVSWYQQTPGQGLQFLFEYFSETQRNKGNFPGRFSGRQFSNSRSEMNVSTLELGDSALYLCASSERAANTEAFFGQGTRLTVV.

The table lists this clonotype with a few counts. This chain links TRBV29-1 with TRBJ2-1; TRBD2 matches at 9 bases. Germline CDR1 is SQVTM and CDR2 is ANQGSEA. Trimming took 0 bases from V and 16 from J; bases not matched to a gene: 7. CDR3 length: 12 residues. The CDR3 coding sequence is TGCAGCGTTGAAGATCGGGCGACTAGCGGTTTCTTC. Amino acid sequence: CSVEDRATSGFF.

V gene TRBV20-1 combines with J gene TRBJ1-2; no reliable D call. CDR3 length: 12 residues. Trimming took 5 bases from V and 1 from J, leaving 8 bases between them. Germline V CDR1 and CDR2: DFQATT, SNEGSKA (reference sequence). DNA of the CDR3: TGCAGTGCTCCCACAGTTAACTATGGCTACACCTTC. The encoded protein is CSAPTVNYGYTF.

This clonotype was observed at least ten times. The V call is TRBV5-5, the J call TRBJ1-2, with a tentative D call TRBD1 (5 bases). Germline loops: CDR1 SGHKS, CDR2 YYEKEE (reference sequence). Trimming removed 0 bases from V and 2 bases from J, with 8 bases in between. CDR3 length: 14 residues. The CDR3, as DNA: TGTGCCAGCAGCTTGGCGGCAGGGAACTATGGCTACACCTTC. Translated, it gives CASSLAAGNYGYTF.

This chain uses TRBV2 with TRBJ2-7, with 9 bases fitting TRBD1. The CDR3 is 13 amino acids. Germline CDR1 and CDR2: SNHLY and FYNNEI. Trimming at V came to 4 bases and at J to 6 bases, leaving 4 bases not matched to a gene. The CDR3 here is CASSVKTGGEQYF. The CDR3 region has the DNA TGTGCCAGCAGTGTCAAGACAGGGGGCGAGCAGTACTTC.

The chain combines TRBV18 with TRBJ2-3; the D call may be TRBD1 or TRBD2 (6 bases each). Deletions cut 0 bases from V and 3 bases from J, with 13 bases between. This CDR3 comprises 16 residues. The germline V gene has CDR1 KGHSH and CDR2 LQKENI. CDR3: CASSPPNGGITDTQYF. The CDR3 coding sequence is TGTGCCAGCTCACCACCGAACGGGGGCATTACAGATACGCAGTATTTT. Together with reference TRBV18 and TRBJ2-3, the CDR3 gives the full variable domain: NAGVMQNPRHLVRRRGQEARLRCSPMKGHSHVYWYRQLPEEGLKFMVYLQKENIIDESGMPKERFSAEFPKEGPSILRIQQVVRGDSAAYFCASSPPNGGITDTQYFGPGTRLTVL.

This clonotype was counted at least ten times. The chain combines TRBV12-3 or TRBV12-4 with TRBJ1-2, with 9 bases identical to TRBD1. The CDR3 is 12 residues long. V trimming: 6 bases; J trimming: 7 bases; junction bases outside the gene matches: 3. This CDR3 is CASRDRGRGYTF. The CDR3 DNA follows: TGTGCCAGCAGGGACAGGGGCCGTGGCTACACCTTC.